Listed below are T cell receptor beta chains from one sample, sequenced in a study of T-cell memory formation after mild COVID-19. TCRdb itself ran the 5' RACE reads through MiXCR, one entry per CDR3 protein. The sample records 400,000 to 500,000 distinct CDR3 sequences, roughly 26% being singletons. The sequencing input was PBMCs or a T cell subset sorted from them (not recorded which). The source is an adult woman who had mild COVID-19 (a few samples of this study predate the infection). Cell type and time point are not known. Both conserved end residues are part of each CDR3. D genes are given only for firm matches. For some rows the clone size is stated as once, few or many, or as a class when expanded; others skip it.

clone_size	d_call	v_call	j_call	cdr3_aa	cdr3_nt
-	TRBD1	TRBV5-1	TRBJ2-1	CASSLDRGNNEQFF	TGCGCCAGCAGCTTGGACAGGGGCAACAATGAGCAGTTCTTC
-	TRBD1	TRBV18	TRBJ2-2	CASSQTGGNTGELFF	TGTGCCAGCTCACAGACAGGGGGCAACACCGGGGAGCTGTTTTTT
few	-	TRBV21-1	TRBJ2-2	CASSKETSGNTGELFF	TGTGCCAGCAGCAAAGAGACTAGCGGGAACACCGGGGAGCTGTTTTTT
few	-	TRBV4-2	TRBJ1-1	CASSQDYDGTEAFF	TGTGCCAGCAGCCAAGATTATGACGGCACTGAAGCTTTCTTT
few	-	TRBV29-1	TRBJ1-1	CSVGWVNTEAFF	TGCAGCGTTGGATGGGTGAACACTGAAGCTTTCTTT
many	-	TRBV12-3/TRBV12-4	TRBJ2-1	CASRQGGGEQFF	TGTGCCAGCAGGCAGGGGGGAGGCGAGCAGTTCTTC
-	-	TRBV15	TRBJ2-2	CATQGRVNTGELFF	TGTGCCACCCAGGGGAGAGTGAACACCGGGGAGCTGTTTTTT
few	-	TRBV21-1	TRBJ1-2	CASSSAGTANGYTF	TGTGCCAGCAGCTCAGCAGGAACAGCTAATGGCTACACCTTC
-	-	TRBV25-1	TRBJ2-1	CASSELGVVSYNEQFF	TGTGCCAGCAGTGAATTAGGGGTGGTCTCCTACAATGAGCAGTTCTTC
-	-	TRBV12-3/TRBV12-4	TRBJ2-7	CASRTRRDEQYF	TGTGCCAGCAGGACCCGCCGCGACGAGCAGTACTTC
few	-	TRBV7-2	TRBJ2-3	CAGMTGTDTQYF	TGTGCCGGCATGACGGGCACAGATACGCAGTATTTT
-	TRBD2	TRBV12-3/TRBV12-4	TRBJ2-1	CASSLTPLRLAPPHVFF	TGTGCCAGCAGTCTCACCCCACTCCGACTAGCGCCACCCCATGTGTTCTTC
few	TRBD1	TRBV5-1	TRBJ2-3	CASSLRTGVPDTQYF	TGCGCCAGCAGCTTGCGAACAGGGGTTCCAGATACGCAGTATTTT
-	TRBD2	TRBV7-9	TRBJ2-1	CASSLSRDYGFF	TGTGCCAGCAGCTTAAGTCGGGACTACGGGTTCTTC
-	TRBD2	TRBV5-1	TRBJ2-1	CASSLPLAGESYNEQFF	TGCGCCAGCAGCTTGCCACTAGCGGGAGAGTCCTACAATGAGCAGTTCTTC
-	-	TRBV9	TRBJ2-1	CASSVDPRTYNEQFF	TGTGCCAGCAGCGTAGACCCCAGGACCTACAATGAGCAGTTCTTC
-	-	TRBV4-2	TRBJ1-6	CASSQGSSGSPLHF	TGTGCCAGCAGCCAAGGGAGTTCGGGTTCACCCCTCCACTTT
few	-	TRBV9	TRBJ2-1	CASSVRAQDEQFF	TGTGCCAGCAGCGTACGAGCTCAGGATGAGCAGTTCTTC
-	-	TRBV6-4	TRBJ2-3	CASSRTPYTDTQYF	TGTGCCAGCAGTCGGACCCCCTACACAGATACGCAGTATTTT
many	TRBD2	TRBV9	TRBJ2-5	CASSVGTTLETQYF	TGTGCCAGCAGCGTCGGGACTACCTTGGAGACCCAGTACTTC
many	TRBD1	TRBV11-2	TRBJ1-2	CASSPQAGQAYGYTF	TGTGCCAGCAGCCCGCAGGCAGGACAGGCCTATGGCTACACCTTC
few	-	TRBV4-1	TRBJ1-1	CASSQALGQNTEAFF	TGCGCCAGCAGCCAAGCTTTGGGACAGAACACTGAAGCTTTCTTT
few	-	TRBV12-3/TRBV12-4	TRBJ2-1	CASSMLLVGSSEQFF	TGTGCCAGCAGCATGTTACTAGTAGGATCGTCTGAGCAGTTCTTC
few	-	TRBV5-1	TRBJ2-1	CASSSPWVDEQFF	TGCGCCAGCAGCTCACCTTGGGTCGATGAGCAGTTCTTC
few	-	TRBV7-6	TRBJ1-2	CASSPAIGGYYGYTF	TGTGCCAGCAGCCCCGCAATTGGGGGCTACTATGGCTACACCTTC